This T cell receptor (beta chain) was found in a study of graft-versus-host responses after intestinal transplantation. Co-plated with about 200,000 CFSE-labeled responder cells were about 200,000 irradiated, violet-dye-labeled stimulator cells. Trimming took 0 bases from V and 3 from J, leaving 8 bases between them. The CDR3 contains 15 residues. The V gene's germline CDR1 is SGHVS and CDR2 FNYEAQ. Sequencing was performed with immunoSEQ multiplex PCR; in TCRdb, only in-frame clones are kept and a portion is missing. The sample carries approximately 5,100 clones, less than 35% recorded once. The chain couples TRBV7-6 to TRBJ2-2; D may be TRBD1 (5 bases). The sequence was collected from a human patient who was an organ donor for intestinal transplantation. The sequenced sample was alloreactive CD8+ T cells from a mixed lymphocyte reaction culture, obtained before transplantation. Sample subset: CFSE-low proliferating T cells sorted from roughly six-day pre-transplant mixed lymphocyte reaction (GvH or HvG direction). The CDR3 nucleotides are TGTGCCAGCAGCTTAGCGCCCAGGGACACCGGGGAGCTGTTTTTT. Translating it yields CASSLAPRDTGELFF.